This TCR beta chain was sequenced for a study of blood T cells in healthy people across ages. CDR3 length: 16 amino acids. V was trimmed by 6 bases and J by 0 bases, leaving 15 bases between them. Germline V gene data show CDR1 as SGHTA and CDR2 as FQGNSA. The authors ran a second PCR of about 6 to 11 cycles using a sample-barcoded 5' primer and a J-beta primer mix. From each sample, at least 2.5 million paired-end reads containing CDR3 were obtained. From the 5' RACE reads, TCRdb called clonotypes with MiXCR, one entry per CDR3 protein. The table shows around 780,000 distinct CDR3 sequences, with under 30% occurring only once. Findings and caveats of the study: No conclusive comparison of naive versus antigen-experienced cells was possible with unsorted PBMCs.

Of note for this clonotype: Its antigen is currently unknown.

The same data also went into a second study, on T cells of mothers and their children.

The TCR sequence derives from a boy younger than 18 in good health. Sequencing was performed on blood. This chain joins TRBV7-2 and TRBJ2-1; TRBD2 might be the D (5 bases). The CDR3 region has the DNA TGTGCCAGCAGACCACGAGGGCTAAGCTCCTACAATGAGCAGTTCTTC. It encodes CASRPRGLSSYNEQFF.